The TCR beta chain described here comes from a study of blood T cells in healthy people across ages. Turning to the study itself: When template switching was applied, about one barcoded beta molecule was captured per two T cells.

This clonotype appeared once. Its matching antigen is unknown. A sample-barcoded 5' primer and a J-beta primer mix were used in a second PCR of roughly 7 to 12 cycles. TCRdb reprocessed the 5' RACE reads via MiXCR and lists one record per CDR3 protein. The sample yields some 760,000 distinct CDR3 sequences, just under 25% seen once. V was cut by 3 bases and J by 5 bases, with 7 bases left in between. Germline CDR1 SQVTM, CDR2 ANQGSEA. CDR3 length: 12 amino acids. Study-wide findings and caveats: Naive T cell percentage by flow cytometry tracked strongly with beta diversity.

These data also featured in a second study, about T cells of mothers and their children. That work contributes: About 3 million TCR beta reads per child versus over 9 million per mother.

The TCR sequence derives from a boy younger than 18 in good health. Sequencing was carried out using blood. The J gene is TRBJ2-2, the V gene TRBV29-1; D is unclear. DNA for the CDR3: TGCAGCGTTGATCCCCGGACCGGGGAGCTGTTTTTT. Amino acids: CSVDPRTGELFF.